Sequencing of this TCR beta chain was carried out in a study of cytomegalovirus exposure and HLA in healthy donors. Study results and caveats: In terms of immune exposure information, only CMV serostatus was available. Earlier analysis found most TCR beta V segments productive about 90% or about 30% of the time. A later analysis appeared to link common viral pathogens to several of the most significant clusters.

PCR employed 60 Vbeta and 13 Jbeta primers. Produced via immunoSEQ multiplex PCR; TCRdb's table is partial and in-frame only. Of some 130,000 clones listed, 75% to 90% are singletons. This clone has a single count. Its specificity is not known. This CDR3 is built from 15 residues. Germline V gives CDR1 MDHEN, CDR2 SYDVKM. V lost 5 bases to trimming and J lost 5 bases; unmatched junction nucleotides: 4. The TCR sequence derives from a woman between 40 and 50 years old in good health and CMV-seronegative. The specimen was PBMCs. The chain carries TRBV28 and TRBJ2-7; 15 positions match TRBD2. The CDR3 loop is CASSGTSGRLHEQYF. The CDR3 coding sequence is TGTGCCAGCAGTGGGACTAGCGGGAGGCTCCACGAGCAGTACTTC.